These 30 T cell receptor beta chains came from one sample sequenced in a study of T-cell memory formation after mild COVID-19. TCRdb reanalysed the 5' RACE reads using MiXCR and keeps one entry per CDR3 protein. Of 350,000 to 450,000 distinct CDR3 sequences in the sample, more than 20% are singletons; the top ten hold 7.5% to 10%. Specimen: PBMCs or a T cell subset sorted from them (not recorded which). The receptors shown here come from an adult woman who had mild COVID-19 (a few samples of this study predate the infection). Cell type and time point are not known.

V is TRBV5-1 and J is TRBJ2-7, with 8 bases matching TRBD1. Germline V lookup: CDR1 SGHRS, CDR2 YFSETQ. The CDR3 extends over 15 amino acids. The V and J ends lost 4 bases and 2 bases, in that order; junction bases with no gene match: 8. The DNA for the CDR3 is TGCGCCAGCAGCGGAACAGGGGGGCCCCCCTACGAGCAGTACTTC. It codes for CASSGTGGPPYEQYF.

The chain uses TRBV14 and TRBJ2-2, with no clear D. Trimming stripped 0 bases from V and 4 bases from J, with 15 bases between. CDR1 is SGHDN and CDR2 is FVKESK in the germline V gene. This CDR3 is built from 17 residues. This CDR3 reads CASSQDGASRRTGELFF. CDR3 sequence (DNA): TGTGCCAGCAGCCAAGATGGAGCTAGTCGTCGCACCGGGGAGCTGTTTTTT.

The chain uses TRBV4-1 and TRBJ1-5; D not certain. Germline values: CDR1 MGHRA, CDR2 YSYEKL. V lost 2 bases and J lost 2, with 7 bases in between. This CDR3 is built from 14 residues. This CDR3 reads CASSQRGGNQPQHF. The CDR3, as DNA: TGCGCCAGCAGCCAACGGGGTGGCAATCAGCCCCAGCATTTT.

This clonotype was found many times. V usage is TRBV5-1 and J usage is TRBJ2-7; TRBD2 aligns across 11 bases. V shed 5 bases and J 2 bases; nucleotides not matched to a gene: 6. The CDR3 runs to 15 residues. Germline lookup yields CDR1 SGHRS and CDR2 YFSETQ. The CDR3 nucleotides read TGCGCCAGCAGTCCGACTAGCGGGAAACCCTACGAGCAGTACTTC. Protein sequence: CASSPTSGKPYEQYF.

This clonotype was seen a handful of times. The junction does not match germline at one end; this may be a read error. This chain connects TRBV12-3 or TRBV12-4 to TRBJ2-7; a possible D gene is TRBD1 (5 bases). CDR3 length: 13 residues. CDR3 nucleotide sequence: TGCGCCAGCACCTCAGACAGAGCCTACGAGCAGTACTTC. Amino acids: CASTSDRAYEQYF.

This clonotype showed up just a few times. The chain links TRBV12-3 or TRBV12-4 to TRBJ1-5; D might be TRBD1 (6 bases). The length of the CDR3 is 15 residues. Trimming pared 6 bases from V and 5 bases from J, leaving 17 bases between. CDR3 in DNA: TGTGCCAGCAGGGGGGGCCGGGACACTTATCAGCCCCAGCATTTT. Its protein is CASRGGRDTYQPQHF.

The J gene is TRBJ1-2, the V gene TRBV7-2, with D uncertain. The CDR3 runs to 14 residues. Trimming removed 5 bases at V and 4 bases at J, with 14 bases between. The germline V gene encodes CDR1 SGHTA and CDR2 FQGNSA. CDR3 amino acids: CASSLHGPGYGYTF. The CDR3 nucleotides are TGTGCCAGCAGCCTGCACGGTCCTGGCTATGGCTACACCTTC.

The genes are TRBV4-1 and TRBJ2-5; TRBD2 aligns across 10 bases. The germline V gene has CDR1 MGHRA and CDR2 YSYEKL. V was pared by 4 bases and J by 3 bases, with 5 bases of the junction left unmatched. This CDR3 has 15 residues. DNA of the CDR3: TGCGCCAGCAGCCGCGACGGACTAGCGGAAGAGACCCAGTACTTC. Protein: CASSRDGLAEETQYF.

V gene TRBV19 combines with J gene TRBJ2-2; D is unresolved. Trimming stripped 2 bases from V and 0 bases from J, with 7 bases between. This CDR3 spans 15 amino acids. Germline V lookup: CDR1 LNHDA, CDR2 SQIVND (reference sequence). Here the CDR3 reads CASSITSSNTGELFF. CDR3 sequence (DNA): TGTGCCAGTAGTATAACCAGCTCGAACACCGGGGAGCTGTTTTTT.

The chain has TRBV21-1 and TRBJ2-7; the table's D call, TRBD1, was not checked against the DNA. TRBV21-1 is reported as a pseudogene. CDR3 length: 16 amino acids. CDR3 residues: CASSKKNNDSPREQYF. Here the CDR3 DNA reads TGTGCCAGCAGCAAAAAAAATAACGACAGTCCTCGCGAGCAGTACTTC.

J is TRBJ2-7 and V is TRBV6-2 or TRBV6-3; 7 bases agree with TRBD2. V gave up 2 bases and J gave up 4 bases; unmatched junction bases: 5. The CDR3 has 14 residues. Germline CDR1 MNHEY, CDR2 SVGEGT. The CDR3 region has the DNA TGTGCCAGCAGTTACAGAGTCGGGGGGTACGAGCAGTACTTC. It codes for CASSYRVGGYEQYF.

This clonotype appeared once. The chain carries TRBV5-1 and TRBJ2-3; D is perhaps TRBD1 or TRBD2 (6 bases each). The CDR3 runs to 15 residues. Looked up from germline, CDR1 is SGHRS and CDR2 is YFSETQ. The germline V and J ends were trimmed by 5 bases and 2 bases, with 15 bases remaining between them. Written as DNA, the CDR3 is TGCGCCAGCAGTCCCCGAGGGGGGTACACAGATACGCAGTATTTT. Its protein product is CASSPRGGYTDTQYF.

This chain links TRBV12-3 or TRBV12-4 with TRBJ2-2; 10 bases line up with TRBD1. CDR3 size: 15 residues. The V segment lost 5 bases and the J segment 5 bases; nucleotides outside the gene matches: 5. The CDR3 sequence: CASSDGTGETGELFF. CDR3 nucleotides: TGTGCCAGCAGTGACGGGACAGGGGAAACCGGGGAGCTGTTTTTT.

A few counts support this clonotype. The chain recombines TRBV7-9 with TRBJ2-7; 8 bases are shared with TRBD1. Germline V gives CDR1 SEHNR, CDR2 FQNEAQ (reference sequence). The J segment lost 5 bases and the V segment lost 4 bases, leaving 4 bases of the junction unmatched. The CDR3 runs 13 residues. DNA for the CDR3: TGTGCCAGCAGCTCGGACAGGGCCCACGAGCAGTACTTC. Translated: CASSSDRAHEQYF.

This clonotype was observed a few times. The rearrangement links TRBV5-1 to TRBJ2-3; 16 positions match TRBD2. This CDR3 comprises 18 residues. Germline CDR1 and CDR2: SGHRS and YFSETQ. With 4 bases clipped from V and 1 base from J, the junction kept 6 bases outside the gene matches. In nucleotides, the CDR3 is TGCGCCAGCAGCGACCCGGGACTAGCGGGAGGGCGCACAGATACGCAGTATTTT. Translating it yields CASSDPGLAGGRTDTQYF.

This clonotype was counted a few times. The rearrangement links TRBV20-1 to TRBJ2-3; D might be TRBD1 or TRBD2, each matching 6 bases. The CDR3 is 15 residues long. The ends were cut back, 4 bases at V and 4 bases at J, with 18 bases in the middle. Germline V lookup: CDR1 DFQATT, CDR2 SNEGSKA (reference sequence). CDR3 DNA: TGCAGTGCTACCGCCTCGGGGGCCGGATCAGATACGCAGTATTTT. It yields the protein CSATASGAGSDTQYF.

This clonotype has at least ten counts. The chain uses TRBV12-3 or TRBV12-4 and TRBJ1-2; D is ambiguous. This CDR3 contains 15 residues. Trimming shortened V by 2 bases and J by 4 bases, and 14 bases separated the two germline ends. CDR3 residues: CASSLSPGVSYGYTF. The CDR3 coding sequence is TGTGCCAGCAGTTTATCTCCCGGGGTGAGCTATGGCTACACCTTC.

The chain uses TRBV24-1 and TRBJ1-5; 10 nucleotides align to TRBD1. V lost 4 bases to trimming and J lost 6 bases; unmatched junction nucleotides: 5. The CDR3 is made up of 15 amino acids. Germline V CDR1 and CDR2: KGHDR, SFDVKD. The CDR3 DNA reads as TGTGCCACCAGTGACCGGGACAGGGGAAGTCAGCCCCAGCATTTT. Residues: CATSDRDRGSQPQHF.

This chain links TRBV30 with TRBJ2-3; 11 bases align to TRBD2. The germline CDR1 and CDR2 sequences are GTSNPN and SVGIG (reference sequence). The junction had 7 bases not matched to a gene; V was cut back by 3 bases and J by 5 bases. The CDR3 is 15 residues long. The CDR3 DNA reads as TGTGCCTGGAGAGCGGGACTAGCGGATGTAGATACGCAGTATTTT. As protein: CAWRAGLADVDTQYF.

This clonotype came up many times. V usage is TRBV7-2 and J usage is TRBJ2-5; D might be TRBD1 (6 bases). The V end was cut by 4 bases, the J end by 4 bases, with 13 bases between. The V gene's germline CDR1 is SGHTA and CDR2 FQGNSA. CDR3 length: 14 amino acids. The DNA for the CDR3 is TGTGCCAGCAGCTACACAGGGTTTGGAGAGACCCAGTACTTC. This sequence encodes CASSYTGFGETQYF.

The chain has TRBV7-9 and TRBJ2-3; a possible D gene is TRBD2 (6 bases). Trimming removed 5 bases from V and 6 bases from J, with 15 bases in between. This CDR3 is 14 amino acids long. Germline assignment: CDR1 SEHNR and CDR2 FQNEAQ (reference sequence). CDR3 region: CASSPSPTRDTQYF. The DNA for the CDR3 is TGTGCCAGCAGCCCGAGCCCGACTAGGGATACGCAGTATTTT.

The CDR3 DNA sequence: TGTGCCAGCAGTTCAACCCCCGTTAATGAAAAACTGTTTTTT. Its protein product is CASSSTPVNEKLFF. The gene calls are TRBV12-3 or TRBV12-4 and TRBJ1-4; no reliable D call. Trimming removed 4 bases at V and 4 bases at J, with 10 bases between. CDR3 length: 14 amino acids.

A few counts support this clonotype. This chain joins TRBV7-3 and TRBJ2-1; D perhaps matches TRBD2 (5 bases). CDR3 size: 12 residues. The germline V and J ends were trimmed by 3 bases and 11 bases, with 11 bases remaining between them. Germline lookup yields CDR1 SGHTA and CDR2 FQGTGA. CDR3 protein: CASSLHVGKQFF. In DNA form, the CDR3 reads TGTGCCAGCAGCTTGCATGTCGGGAAGCAGTTCTTC.

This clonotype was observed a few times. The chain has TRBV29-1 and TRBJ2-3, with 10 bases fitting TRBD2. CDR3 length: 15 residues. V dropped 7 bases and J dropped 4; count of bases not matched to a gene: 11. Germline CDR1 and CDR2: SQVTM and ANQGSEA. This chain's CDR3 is CSAERGLAGADTQYF. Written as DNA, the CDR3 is TGCAGCGCCGAAAGGGGCCTAGCGGGAGCAGATACGCAGTATTTT.

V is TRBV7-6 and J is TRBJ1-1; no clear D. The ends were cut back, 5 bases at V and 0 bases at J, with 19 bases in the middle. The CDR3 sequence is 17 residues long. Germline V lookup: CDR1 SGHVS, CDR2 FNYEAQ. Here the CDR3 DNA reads TGTGCCAGCAGCCTCGAGGCAGGTGGCGGGATGAACACTGAAGCTTTCTTT. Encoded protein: CASSLEAGGGMNTEAFF.

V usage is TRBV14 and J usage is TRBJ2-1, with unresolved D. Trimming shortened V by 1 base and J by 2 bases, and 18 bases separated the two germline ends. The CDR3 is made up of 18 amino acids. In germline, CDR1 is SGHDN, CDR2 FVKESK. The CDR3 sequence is CASSQGSWGNFPYNEQFF. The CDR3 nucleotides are TGTGCCAGCAGCCAAGGGTCTTGGGGAAATTTTCCCTACAATGAGCAGTTCTTC. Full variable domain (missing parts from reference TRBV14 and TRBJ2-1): EAGVTQFPSHSVIEKGQTVTLRCDPISGHDNLYWYRRVMGKEIKFLLHFVKESKQDESGMPNNRFLAERTGGTYSTLKVQPAELEDSGVYFCASSQGSWGNFPYNEQFFGPGTRLTVL.

The CDR3 loop is CASSVGFSPLGYTF. The CDR3 DNA reads TGTGCCAGCAGCGTCGGGTTTTCACCCCTAGGCTACACCTTC. This chain links TRBV9 with TRBJ1-2, with no clear D. This CDR3 contains 14 residues. CDR1 SGDLS and CDR2 YYNGEE come from the germline V gene. Trimming removed 2 bases from V and 8 bases from J, with 16 bases in between. Combining the CDR3 with reference TRBV9 and TRBJ1-2 gives the whole variable domain DSGVTQTPKHLITATGQRVTLRCSPRSGDLSVYWYQQSLDQGLQFLIQYYNGEERAKGNILERFSAQQFPDLHSELNLSSLELGDSALYFCASSVGFSPLGYTFGSGTRLTVV.

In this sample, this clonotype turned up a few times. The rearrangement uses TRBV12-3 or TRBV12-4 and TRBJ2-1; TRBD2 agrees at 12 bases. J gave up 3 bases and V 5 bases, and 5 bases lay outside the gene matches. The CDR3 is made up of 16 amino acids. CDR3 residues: CASSQPTSGSYNEQFF. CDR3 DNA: TGTGCCAGCAGTCAGCCGACTAGCGGGAGCTACAATGAGCAGTTCTTC.

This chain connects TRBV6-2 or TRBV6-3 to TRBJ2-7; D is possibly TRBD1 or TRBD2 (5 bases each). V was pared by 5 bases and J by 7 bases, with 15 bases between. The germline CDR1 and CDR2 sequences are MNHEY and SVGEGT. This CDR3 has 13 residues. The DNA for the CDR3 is TGTGCCAGCAGTACGGACAACTGGGGGGAGCAGTACTTC. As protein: CASSTDNWGEQYF.

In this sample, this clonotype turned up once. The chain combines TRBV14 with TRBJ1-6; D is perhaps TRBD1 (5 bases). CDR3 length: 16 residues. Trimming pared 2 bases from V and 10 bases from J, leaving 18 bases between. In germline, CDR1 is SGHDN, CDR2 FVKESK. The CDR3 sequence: CASSQRLGTTGSPLHF. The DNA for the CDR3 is TGTGCCAGCAGCCAACGCCTAGGGACTACCGGGTCACCCCTCCACTTT. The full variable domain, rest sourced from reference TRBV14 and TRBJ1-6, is EAGVTQFPSHSVIEKGQTVTLRCDPISGHDNLYWYRRVMGKEIKFLLHFVKESKQDESGMPNNRFLAERTGGTYSTLKVQPAELEDSGVYFCASSQRLGTTGSPLHFGNGTRLTVT.